These T cell receptor beta chains were read from a single sample in a study of blood T cell repertoires in COVID-19. Assay used: immunoSEQ multiplex PCR; TCRdb lists only in-frame clones, some missing. The table lists about 270,000 clones, about 82% of them singletons. The sample comprised peripheral blood. These receptor sequences come from a woman of 80 years or more with COVID-19, enrolled during active disease. Both conserved end residues are part of each CDR3. Each record gives: clone size, V gene, CDR3 length, J gene, D gene, CDR3 DNA, CDR3 protein. D genes are given only for firm matches. Rows may omit the clone size; those that give it use once, few, many or a size class.

NA	TRBV3-1/TRBV3-2	17	TRBJ1-2	TRBD1	TGTGCCAGCACCCCTGGGACAGGGGGAACCCAGTGTGAGGGCTACACCTTC	CASTPGTGGTQCEGYTF
NA	TRBV9	16	TRBJ1-4	NA	TGTGCCAGCAGCGTAGATGTAGGGGATAAGGATGAAAAACTGTTTTTT	CASSVDVGDKDEKLFF
few	TRBV7-3	14	TRBJ2-3	TRBD1	TGTGCCAGCAGCCTAGGACAGGGCACAGATACGCAGTATTTT	CASSLGQGTDTQYF
NA	TRBV3-1/TRBV3-2	16	TRBJ2-1	NA	TGTGCCAGCAGCCAACGCCGGAACCCGGAGGGCAATGAGCAGTTCTTC	CASSQRRNPEGNEQFF
NA	TRBV4-1	15	TRBJ1-1	TRBD1	TGCGCCAGCAGCGGTACAGGGGTTTTCAACACTGAAGCTTTCTTT	CASSGTGVFNTEAFF
NA	TRBV28	16	TRBJ1-1	TRBD1	TGTGCCAGCAGTTTAGTAGGCGGGACAGTGAACACTGAAGCTTTCTTT	CASSLVGGTVNTEAFF
NA	TRBV19	15	TRBJ1-2	TRBD1	TGTGCCAGTAATAAGGACAGGGGGGTGGACTATGGCTACACCTTC	CASNKDRGVDYGYTF
NA	TRBV11-1	13	TRBJ1-2	TRBD1	TGTGCCAGCAGCTACGACAGGGACTATGGCTACACCTTC	CASSYDRDYGYTF
NA	TRBV30	13	TRBJ1-5	NA	TGTGCCTGGAGCGACAGGTACAATCAGCCCCAGCATTTT	CAWSDRYNQPQHF
NA	TRBV29-1	12	TRBJ2-3	NA	TGCAGCGTTGAGGAGGGCGCAGATACGCAGTATTTT	CSVEEGADTQYF